These 8 T cell receptor beta chains originate from one sample sequenced in a study of STAT5B mutations in CD4+ large granular lymphocyte leukemia. Assay: immunoSEQ multiplex PCR; the TCRdb copy retains only in-frame clones and omits some. The data show 30,000 to 40,000 clones, about 80% seen once. Sequencing was done on a sample of CD4+ T cells from blood buffy coats. These receptors were collected from a human donor in good health.

This clone showed up just a few times. The chain is built from TRBV6-6 and TRBJ1-4, with D unclear. CDR1 is MNHNY and CDR2 is SVGAGI in the germline V gene (reference sequence). The CDR3 runs 16 residues. With 0 bases removed from V and 9 bases from J, the gap between germline ends came to 17 bases. The CDR3 sequence is CASSYSIRESGKKLFF. The CDR3 region has the DNA TGTGCCAGCAGTTACTCGATAAGGGAAAGCGGAAAAAAACTGTTTTTT.

V usage is TRBV5-1 and J usage is TRBJ1-6; D gene uncertain. This CDR3 region has 13 residues. Germline assignment: CDR1 SGHRS and CDR2 YFSETQ. Trimming took 7 bases from V and 5 from J, leaving 10 bases between them. CDR3 DNA: TGCGCCAGCCGTGACACAGATAATTCACCCCTCCACTTT. This codes for CASRDTDNSPLHF.

The chain couples TRBV19 to TRBJ1-2; no clear D gene. This CDR3 has 15 residues. CDR1 and CDR2 from the germline V gene are LNHDA and SQIVND (reference sequence). The germline V and J ends were trimmed by 6 bases and 1 base, with 15 bases remaining between them. CDR3: CASSTTPMVNYGYTF. The DNA of the CDR3 is TGTGCCAGTAGCACTACACCTATGGTTAACTATGGCTACACCTTC. The variable domain in full, with the rest retrieved from reference TRBV19 and TRBJ1-2, is DGGITQSPKYLFRKEGQNVTLSCEQNLNHDAMYWYRQDPGQGLRLIYYSQIVNDFQKGDIAEGYSVSREKKESFPLTVTSAQKNPTAFYLCASSTTPMVNYGYTFGSGTRLTVV.

In its sample, this clone was seen a few times. The V and J genes are TRBV2 and TRBJ2-3, with D maybe TRBD2 (5 bases). From germline, CDR1 is SNHLY and CDR2 FYNNEI. Trimming took 4 bases from V and 2 from J, leaving 13 bases between them. The CDR3 has 15 residues. The CDR3 bases are TGTGCCAGCAGTGCGGGGTACCCTATCACAGATACGCAGTATTTT. Residues: CASSAGYPITDTQYF.

The genes are TRBV6-1 and TRBJ2-5; 8 positions match TRBD1. CDR1 and CDR2 (germline): MNHNS, SASEGT. The trim removed 4 bases at V and 2 bases at J, leaving 6 bases unmatched. The CDR3 contains 15 residues. The CDR3 sequence: CASSGTTGGQETQYF. CDR3 in DNA: TGTGCCAGCAGTGGTACAACAGGGGGGCAAGAGACCCAGTACTTC.

This clone was recorded a few times. The chain combines TRBV18 with TRBJ2-7; no definite D call. The germline V gene encodes CDR1 KGHSH and CDR2 LQKENI. The V gene lost 3 bases and the J gene lost 4 bases, with 7 bases spanning the gap. There are 12 residues in the CDR3. In DNA, the CDR3 is TGTGCCAGCTCACCCTCCCAGTACGAGCAGTACTTC. It codes for CASSPSQYEQYF.

This clone was seen a few times. The gene calls are TRBV4-1 and TRBJ2-2, with TRBD1 as a possible D gene (7 bases). Germline CDR1 reads MGHRA; CDR2 reads YSYEKL. CDR3 length equals 17 residues. V was clipped by 0 bases and J by 4 bases, with 15 bases between them. The chain's CDR3 is CASSQDRTGGITGELFF. As DNA, the CDR3 is TGCGCCAGCAGCCAAGATCGGACAGGAGGGATCACCGGGGAGCTGTTTTTT.

This clone was detected only once. As DNA, the CDR3 is TGTGCCAGCAGTTTAAGGCAGGACTCCTACGAGCAGTACTTC. This sequence encodes CASSLRQDSYEQYF. The chain is built from TRBV27 and TRBJ2-7; D is uncertain. The CDR3 has 14 residues. Trimming removed 2 bases from V and 0 bases from J, with 8 bases in between. Germline V CDR1 and CDR2: MNHEY, SMNVEV (reference sequence).